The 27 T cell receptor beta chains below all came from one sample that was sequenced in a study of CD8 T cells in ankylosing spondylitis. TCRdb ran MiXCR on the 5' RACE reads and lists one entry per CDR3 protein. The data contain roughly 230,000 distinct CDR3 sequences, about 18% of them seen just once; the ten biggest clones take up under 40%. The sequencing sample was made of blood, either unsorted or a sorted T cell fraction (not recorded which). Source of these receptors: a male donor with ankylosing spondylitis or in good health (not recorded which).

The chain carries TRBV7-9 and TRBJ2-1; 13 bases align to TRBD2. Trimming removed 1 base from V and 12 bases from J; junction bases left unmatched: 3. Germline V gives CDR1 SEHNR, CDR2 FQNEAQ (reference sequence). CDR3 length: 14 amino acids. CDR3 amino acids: CASSLGGTSGTQFF. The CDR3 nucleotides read TGTGCCAGCAGCTTAGGAGGGACTAGCGGGACGCAGTTCTTC. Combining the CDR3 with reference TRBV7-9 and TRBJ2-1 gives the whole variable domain DTGVSQNPRHKITKRGQNVTFRCDPISEHNRLYWYRQTLGQGPEFLTYFQNEAQLEKSRLLSDRFSAERPKGSFSTLEIQRTEQGDSAMYLCASSLGGTSGTQFFGPGTRLTVL.

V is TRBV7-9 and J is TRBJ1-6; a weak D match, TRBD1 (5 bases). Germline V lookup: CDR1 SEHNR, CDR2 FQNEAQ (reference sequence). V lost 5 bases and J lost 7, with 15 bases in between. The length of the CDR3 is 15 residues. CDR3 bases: TGTGCCAGCAGCCCCGACGGGGGTATCAATTCACCCCTCCACTTT. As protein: CASSPDGGINSPLHF.

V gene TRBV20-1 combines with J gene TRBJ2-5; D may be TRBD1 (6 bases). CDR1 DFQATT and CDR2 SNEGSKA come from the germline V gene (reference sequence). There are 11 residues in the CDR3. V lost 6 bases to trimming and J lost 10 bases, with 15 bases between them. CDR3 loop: CSARDNEVQYF. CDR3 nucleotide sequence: TGCAGTGCCAGGGACAATGAGGTCCAGTACTTC.

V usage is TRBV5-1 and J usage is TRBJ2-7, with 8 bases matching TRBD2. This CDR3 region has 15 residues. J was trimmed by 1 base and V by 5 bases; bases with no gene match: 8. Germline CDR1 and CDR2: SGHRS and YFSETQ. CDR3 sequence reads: CASSTRAGESYEQYF. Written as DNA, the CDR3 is TGCGCCAGCAGTACTCGAGCGGGAGAGTCCTACGAGCAGTACTTC.

CDR3 nucleotide sequence: TGCGCCAGCAGCCACGCGGCGGTAGCGGGAGGTTACAATGAGCAGTTCTTC. Protein sequence: CASSHAAVAGGYNEQFF. The genes are TRBV5-1 and TRBJ2-1, with 10 bases fitting TRBD2. Germline V gene data show CDR1 as SGHRS and CDR2 as YFSETQ. This CDR3 is 17 amino acids long. V trimming: 4 bases; J trimming: 4 bases; junction bases outside the gene matches: 11.

The chain's CDR3 is CASSFGENSEQYF. CDR3 bases: TGCGCCAGCAGCTTCGGGGAGAACTCCGAGCAGTACTTC. The chain links TRBV5-1 to TRBJ2-7, with a tentative D call TRBD2 (5 bases). The length of the CDR3 is 13 residues. Germline-derived CDR1 and CDR2 are SGHRS and YFSETQ. V lost 2 bases to trimming and J lost 6 bases, with 12 bases between them.

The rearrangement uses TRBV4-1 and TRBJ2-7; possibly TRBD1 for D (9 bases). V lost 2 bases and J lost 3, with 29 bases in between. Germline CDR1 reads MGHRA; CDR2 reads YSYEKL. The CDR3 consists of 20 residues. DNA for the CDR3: TGCGCCAGCAGCCAAAGGACCGGGACAGGGTCTATCGGGAGGGACTACGAGCAGTACTTC. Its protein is CASSQRTGTGSIGRDYEQYF.

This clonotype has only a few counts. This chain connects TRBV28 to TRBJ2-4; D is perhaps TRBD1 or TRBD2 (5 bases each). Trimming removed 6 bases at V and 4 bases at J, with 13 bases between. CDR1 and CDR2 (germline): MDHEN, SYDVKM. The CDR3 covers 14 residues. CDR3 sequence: CASSHRDGKNIQYF. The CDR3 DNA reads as TGTGCCAGCAGCCATAGGGACGGTAAAAACATTCAGTACTTC.

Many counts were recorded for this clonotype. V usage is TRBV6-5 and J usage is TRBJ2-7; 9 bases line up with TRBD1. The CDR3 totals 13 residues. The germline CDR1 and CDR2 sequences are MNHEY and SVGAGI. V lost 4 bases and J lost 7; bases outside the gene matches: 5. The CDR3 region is CASSWDRAGEQYF. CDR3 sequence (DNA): TGTGCCAGCAGTTGGGACAGGGCGGGGGAGCAGTACTTC.

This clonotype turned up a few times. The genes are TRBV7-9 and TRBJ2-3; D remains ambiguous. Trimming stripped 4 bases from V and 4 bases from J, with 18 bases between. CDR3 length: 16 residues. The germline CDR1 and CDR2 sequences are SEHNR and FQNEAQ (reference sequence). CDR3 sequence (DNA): TGTGCCAGCAGCTCGGCGGCGGTACCTCCCCCAGATACGCAGTATTTT. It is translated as CASSSAAVPPPDTQYF.

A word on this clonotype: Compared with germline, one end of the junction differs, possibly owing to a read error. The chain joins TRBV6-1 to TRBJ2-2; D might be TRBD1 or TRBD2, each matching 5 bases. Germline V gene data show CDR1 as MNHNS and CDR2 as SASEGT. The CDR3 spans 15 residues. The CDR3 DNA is TGTGCCGCCCAAATCGGCAGGGAATTTTCCGGGAAGCTGTTTTTT. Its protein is CAAQIGREFSGKLFF.

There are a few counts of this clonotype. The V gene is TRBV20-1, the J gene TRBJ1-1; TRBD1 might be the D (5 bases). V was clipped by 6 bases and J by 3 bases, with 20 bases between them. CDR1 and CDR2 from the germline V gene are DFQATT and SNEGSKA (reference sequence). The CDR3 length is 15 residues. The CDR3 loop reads CSAAEGRVGYTEAFF. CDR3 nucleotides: TGCAGTGCCGCAGAGGGGAGGGTCGGGTACACTGAAGCTTTCTTT.

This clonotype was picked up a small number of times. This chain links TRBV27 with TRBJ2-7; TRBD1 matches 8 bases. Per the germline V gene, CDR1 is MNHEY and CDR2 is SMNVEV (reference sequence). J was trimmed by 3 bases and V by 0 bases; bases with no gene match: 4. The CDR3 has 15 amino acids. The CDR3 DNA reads TGTGCCAGCAGTTTATCGACAGGGGCCTACTACGAGCAGTACTTC. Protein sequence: CASSLSTGAYYEQYF.

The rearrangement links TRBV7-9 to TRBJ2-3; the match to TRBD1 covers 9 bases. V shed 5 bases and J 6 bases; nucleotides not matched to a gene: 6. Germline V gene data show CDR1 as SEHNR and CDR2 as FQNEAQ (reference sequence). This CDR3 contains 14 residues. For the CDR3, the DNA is TGTGCCAGCAGCCCGAACAGGGGGCGCGATACGCAGTATTTT. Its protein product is CASSPNRGRDTQYF. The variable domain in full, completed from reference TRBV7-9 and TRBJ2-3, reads DTGVSQNPRHKITKRGQNVTFRCDPISEHNRLYWYRQTLGQGPEFLTYFQNEAQLEKSRLLSDRFSAERPKGSFSTLEIQRTEQGDSAMYLCASSPNRGRDTQYFGPGTRLTVL.

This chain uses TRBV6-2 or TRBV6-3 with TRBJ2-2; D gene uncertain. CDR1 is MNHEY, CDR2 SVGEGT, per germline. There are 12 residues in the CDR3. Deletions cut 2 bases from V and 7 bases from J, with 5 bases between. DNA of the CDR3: TGTGCCAGCAGTTACGGGATCGGGGAGCTGTTTTTT. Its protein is CASSYGIGELFF.

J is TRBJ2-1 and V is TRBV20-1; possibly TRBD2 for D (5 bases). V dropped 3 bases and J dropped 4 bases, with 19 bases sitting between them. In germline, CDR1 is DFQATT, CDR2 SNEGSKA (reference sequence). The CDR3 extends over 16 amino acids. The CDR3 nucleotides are TGCAGTGCTAGTAGCTCGCTAAGCGGAGCTTACAATGAGCAGTTCTTC. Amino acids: CSASSSLSGAYNEQFF.

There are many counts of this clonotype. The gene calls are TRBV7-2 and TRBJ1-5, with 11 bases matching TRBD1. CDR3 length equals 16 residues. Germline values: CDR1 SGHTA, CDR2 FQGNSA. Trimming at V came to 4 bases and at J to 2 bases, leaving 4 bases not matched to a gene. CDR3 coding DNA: TGTGCCAGCAGCTCCCTGGGACAGGGGGGCAATCAGCCCCAGCATTTT. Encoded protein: CASSSLGQGGNQPQHF.

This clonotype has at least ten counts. The CDR3 nucleotides are TGTGCCAGCGCGGCTAATGAGGACTACGAGCAGTACTTC. Translation: CASAANEDYEQYF. This sequence joins TRBV14 and TRBJ2-7, with D uncertain. Germline assignment: CDR1 SGHDN and CDR2 FVKESK. V was trimmed by 8 bases and J by 3 bases, leaving 14 bases between them. This CDR3 region has 13 residues.

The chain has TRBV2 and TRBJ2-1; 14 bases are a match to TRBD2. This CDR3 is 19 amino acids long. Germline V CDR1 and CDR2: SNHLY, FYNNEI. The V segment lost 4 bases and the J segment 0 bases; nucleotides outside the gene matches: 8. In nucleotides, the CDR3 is TGTGCCAGCAGTGCCGGACTAGCGGGAGGTCCCCTCTCCTACAATGAGCAGTTCTTC. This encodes CASSAGLAGGPLSYNEQFF.

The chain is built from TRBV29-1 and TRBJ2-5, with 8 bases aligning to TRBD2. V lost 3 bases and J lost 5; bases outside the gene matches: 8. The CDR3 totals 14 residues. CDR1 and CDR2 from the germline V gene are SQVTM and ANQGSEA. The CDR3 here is CSVDKSGSGETQYF. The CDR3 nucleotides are TGCAGCGTTGATAAAAGCGGGAGTGGTGAGACCCAGTACTTC. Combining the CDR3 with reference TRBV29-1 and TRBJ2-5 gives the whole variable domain SAVISQKPSRDICQRGTSLTIQCQVDSQVTMMFWYRQQPGQSLTLIATANQGSEATYESGFVIDKFPISRPNLTFSTLTVSNMSPEDSSIYLCSVDKSGSGETQYFGPGTRLLVL.

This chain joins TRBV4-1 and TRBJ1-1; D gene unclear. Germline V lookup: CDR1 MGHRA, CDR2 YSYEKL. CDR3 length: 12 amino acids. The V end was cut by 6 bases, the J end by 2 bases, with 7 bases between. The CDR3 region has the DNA TGCGCCAGCAGGGGGATCAACACTGAAGCTTTCTTT. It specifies CASRGINTEAFF.

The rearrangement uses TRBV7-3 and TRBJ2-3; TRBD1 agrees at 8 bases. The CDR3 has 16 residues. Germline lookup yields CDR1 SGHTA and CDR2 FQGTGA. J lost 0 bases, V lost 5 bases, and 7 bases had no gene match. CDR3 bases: TGTGCCAGCAGCCCACAGGGGGAGTCTAGCACAGATACGCAGTATTTT. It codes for CASSPQGESSTDTQYF.

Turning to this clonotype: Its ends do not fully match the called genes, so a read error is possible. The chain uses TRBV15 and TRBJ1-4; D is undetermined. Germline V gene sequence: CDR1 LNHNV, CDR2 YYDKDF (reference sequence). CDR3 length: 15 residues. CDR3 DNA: TGTGCCGCCAGCAGATCCGGACCGAGTAATGAAAAACTGTTTTTT. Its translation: CAASRSGPSNEKLFF.

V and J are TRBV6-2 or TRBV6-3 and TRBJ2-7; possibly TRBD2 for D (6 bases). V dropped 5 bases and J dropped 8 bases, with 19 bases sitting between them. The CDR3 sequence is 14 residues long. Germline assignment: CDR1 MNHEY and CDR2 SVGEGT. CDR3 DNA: TGTGCCAGCAGTGACGGGAGCAGCTCCTTCCAGCAGTACTTC. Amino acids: CASSDGSSSFQQYF.

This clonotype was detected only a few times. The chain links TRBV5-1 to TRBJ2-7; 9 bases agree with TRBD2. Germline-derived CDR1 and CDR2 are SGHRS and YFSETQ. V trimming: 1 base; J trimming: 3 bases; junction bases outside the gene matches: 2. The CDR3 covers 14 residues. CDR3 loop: CASSLTSGYYEQYF. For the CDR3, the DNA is TGCGCCAGCAGCTTGACTAGCGGGTACTACGAGCAGTACTTC. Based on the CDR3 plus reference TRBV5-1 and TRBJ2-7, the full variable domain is KAGVTQTPRYLIKTRGQQVTLSCSPISGHRSVSWYQQTPGQGLQFLFEYFSETQRNKGNFPGRFSGRQFSNSRSEMNVSTLELGDSALYLCASSLTSGYYEQYFGPGTRLTVT.

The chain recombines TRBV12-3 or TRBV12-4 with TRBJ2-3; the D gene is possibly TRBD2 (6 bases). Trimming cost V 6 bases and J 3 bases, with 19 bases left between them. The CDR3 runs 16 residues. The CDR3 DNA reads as TGTGCCAGCAGCCGCGCAGTAGCGGCGGGGACAGATACGCAGTATTTT. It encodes CASSRAVAAGTDTQYF.

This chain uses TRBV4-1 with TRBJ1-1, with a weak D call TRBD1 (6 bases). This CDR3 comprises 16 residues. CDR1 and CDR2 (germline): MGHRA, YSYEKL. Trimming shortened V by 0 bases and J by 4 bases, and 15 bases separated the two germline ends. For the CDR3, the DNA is TGCGCCAGCAGCCAAGAGGTAGGGACACCAGTCACTGAAGCTTTCTTT. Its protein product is CASSQEVGTPVTEAFF.